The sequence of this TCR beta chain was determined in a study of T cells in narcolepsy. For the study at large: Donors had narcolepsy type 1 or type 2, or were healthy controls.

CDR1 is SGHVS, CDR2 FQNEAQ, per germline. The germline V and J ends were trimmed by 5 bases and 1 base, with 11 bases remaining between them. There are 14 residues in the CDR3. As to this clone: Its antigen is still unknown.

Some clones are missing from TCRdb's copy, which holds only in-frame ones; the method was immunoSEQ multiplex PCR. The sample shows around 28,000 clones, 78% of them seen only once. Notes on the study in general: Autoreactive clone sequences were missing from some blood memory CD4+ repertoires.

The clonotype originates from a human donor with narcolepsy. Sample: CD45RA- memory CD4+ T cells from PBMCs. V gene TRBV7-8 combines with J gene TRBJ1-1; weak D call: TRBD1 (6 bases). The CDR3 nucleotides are TGTGCCAGCAGCCAGACAGGAGAGAACACTGAAGCTTTCTTT. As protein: CASSQTGENTEAFF.